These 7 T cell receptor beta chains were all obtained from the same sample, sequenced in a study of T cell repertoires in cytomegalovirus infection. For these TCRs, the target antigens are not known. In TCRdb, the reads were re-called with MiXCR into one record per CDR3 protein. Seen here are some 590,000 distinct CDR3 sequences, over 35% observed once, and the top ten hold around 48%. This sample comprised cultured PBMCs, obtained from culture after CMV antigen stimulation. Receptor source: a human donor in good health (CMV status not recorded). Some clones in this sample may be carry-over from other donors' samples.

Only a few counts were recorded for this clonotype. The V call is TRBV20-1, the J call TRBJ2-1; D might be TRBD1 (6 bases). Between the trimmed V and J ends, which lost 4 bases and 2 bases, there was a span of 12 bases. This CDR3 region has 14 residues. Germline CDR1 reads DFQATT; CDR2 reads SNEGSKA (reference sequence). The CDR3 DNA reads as TGCAGTGCTACCCAGGGGAATCCCTACAATGAGCAGTTCTTC. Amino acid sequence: CSATQGNPYNEQFF.

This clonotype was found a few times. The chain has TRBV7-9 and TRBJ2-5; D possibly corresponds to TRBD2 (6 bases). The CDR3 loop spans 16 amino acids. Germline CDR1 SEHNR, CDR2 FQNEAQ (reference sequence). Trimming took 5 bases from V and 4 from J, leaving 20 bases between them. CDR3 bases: TGTGCCAGCAGCAACCGTCGGGGATTCGGGGGAGAGACCCAGTACTTC. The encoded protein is CASSNRRGFGGETQYF.

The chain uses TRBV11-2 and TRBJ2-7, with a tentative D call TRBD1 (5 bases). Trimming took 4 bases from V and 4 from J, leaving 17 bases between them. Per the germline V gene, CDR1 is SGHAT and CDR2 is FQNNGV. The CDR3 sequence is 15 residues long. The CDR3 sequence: CASSYTRTPAYEQYF. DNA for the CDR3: TGTGCCAGCAGCTATACACGGACACCCGCGTACGAGCAGTACTTC.

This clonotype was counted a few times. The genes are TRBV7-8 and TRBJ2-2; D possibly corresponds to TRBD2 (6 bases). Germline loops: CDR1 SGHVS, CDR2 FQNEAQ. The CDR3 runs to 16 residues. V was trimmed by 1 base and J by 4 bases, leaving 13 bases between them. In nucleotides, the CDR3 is TGTGCCAGCAGCTTAGAGGCTAGCGCCTTCACCGGGGAGCTGTTTTTT. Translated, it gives CASSLEASAFTGELFF.

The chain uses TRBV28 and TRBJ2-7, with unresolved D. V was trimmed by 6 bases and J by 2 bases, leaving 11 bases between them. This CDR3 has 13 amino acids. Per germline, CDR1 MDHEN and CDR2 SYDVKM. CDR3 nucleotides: TGTGCCAGCAGCTTCTTTGGGGCCTACGAGCAGTACTTC. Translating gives CASSFFGAYEQYF.

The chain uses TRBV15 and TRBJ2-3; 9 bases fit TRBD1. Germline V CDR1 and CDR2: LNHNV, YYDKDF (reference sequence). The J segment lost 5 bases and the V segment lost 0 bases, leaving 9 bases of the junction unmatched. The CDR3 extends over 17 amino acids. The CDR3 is CATSREAPLTGGDTQYF. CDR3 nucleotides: TGTGCCACCAGCAGAGAGGCCCCCCTGACAGGGGGAGATACGCAGTATTTT.

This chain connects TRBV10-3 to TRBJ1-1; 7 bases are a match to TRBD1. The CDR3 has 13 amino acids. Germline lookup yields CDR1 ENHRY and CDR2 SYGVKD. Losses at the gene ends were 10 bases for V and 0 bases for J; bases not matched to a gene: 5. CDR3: CATKTGLNTEAFF. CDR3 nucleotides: TGTGCCACTAAGACAGGGTTGAACACTGAAGCTTTCTTT.